These 11 T cell receptor beta chains originate from one sample sequenced in a study of cytomegalovirus exposure and HLA in healthy donors. Only in-frame clones appear in the TCRdb table, and some are missing; sequencing was by immunoSEQ multiplex PCR. In the table there are about 120,000 clones, more than 70% of which are singletons. The specimen was PBMCs. These receptors originate from a woman in her late teens or twenties in good health and CMV-seronegative.

Here the CDR3 reads CASSIQGAPVAGYTF. CDR3 bases: TGTGCCAGCAGCATACAGGGGGCGCCGGTAGCAGGCTACACCTTC. The V call is TRBV7-2, the J call TRBJ1-2; 9 nucleotides align to TRBD1. Unmatched junction bases numbered 12, after V lost 5 bases and J lost 8 bases. CDR3 length equals 15 residues. Germline-derived CDR1 and CDR2 are SGHTA and FQGNSA. The complete variable domain, with remaining parts taken from reference TRBV7-2 and TRBJ1-2, reads GAGVSQSPSNKVTEKGKDVELRCDPISGHTALYWYRQSLGQGLEFLIYFQGNSAPDKSGLPSDRFSAERTGGSVSTLTIQRTQQEDSAVYLCASSIQGAPVAGYTFGSGTRLTVV.

A remark on this clone: This same CDR3 is encoded by further DNA sequences in the sample. The V and J genes are TRBV10-3 and TRBJ1-2; TRBD1 might be the D (6 bases). V lost 0 bases to trimming and J lost 4 bases, with 6 bases between them. The CDR3 has 13 residues. Germline assignment: CDR1 ENHRY and CDR2 SYGVKD. In nucleotides, the CDR3 is TGTGCCATCAGTGAGTCCAGGGGCTATGGCTACACCTTC. It is translated as CAISESRGYGYTF.

This chain uses TRBV15 with TRBJ1-2; TRBD1 might be the D (6 bases). V was pared by 6 bases and J by 8 bases, with 31 bases between. The CDR3 has 18 amino acids. Germline V CDR1 and CDR2: LNHNV, YYDKDF (reference sequence). CDR3 loop: CATRSKSTGNPSREGYTF. The CDR3 DNA follows: TGTGCCACCAGGAGCAAGTCAACAGGGAATCCCTCGCGGGAGGGCTACACCTTC.

The CDR3 loop reads CASSLAAGANSYEQYF. The CDR3 DNA is TGTGCCAGCAGCTTAGCGGCGGGAGCGAACTCCTACGAGCAGTACTTC. The J gene is TRBJ2-7, the V gene TRBV7-2; 7 nucleotides agree with TRBD2. The length of the CDR3 is 16 residues. J gave up 0 bases and V 0 bases, and 5 bases lay outside the gene matches. Germline loops: CDR1 SGHTA, CDR2 FQGNSA.

This sequence joins TRBV7-2 and TRBJ2-7; D possibly corresponds to TRBD2 (6 bases). Germline V gene sequence: CDR1 SGHTA, CDR2 FQGNSA. The CDR3 totals 14 residues. The germline V and J ends were trimmed by 5 bases and 3 bases, with 14 bases remaining between them. CDR3 sequence: CASSQRLRDYEQYF. The CDR3 DNA reads as TGTGCCAGCAGCCAGAGGTTGCGGGACTACGAGCAGTACTTC.

V is TRBV4-1 and J is TRBJ2-5; 7 bases are shared with TRBD1. Germline V gene data show CDR1 as MGHRA and CDR2 as YSYEKL. The CDR3 sequence is 15 residues long. Unmatched junction bases numbered 7, after V lost 2 bases and J lost 4 bases. Here the CDR3 reads CASSQPTGTPETQYF. CDR3 nucleotides: TGCGCCAGCAGCCAACCGACAGGGACGCCAGAGACCCAGTACTTC.

In the case of this clone: Sequence at one end of the junction differs from germline and may be a read error. The chain couples TRBV7-9 to TRBJ2-7, with D possibly being TRBD1 (6 bases). The CDR3 sequence is 16 residues long. Germline CDR1 SEHNR, CDR2 FQNEAQ (reference sequence). CDR3 bases: TGTGCCAGCAGCTTAGCTGAGGGACAACGATCATTTTTCCCCTGCTTC. Protein product: CASSLAEGQRSFFPCF.

This chain links TRBV5-1 with TRBJ1-3; weak D call: TRBD1 (5 bases). Trimming took off 4 bases at V and 0 bases at J, with 14 bases between the two ends. Germline loops: CDR1 SGHRS, CDR2 YFSETQ. The CDR3 spans 16 residues. The CDR3 loop is CASSPWGVLSGNTIYF. CDR3 DNA sequence: TGCGCCAGCAGCCCTTGGGGGGTACTCTCTGGAAACACCATATATTTT.

This chain joins TRBV5-4 and TRBJ1-3; weak D call: TRBD1 (6 bases). Germline V CDR1 and CDR2: SGHNT, YYREEE (reference sequence). The CDR3 consists of 17 residues. V lost 0 bases and J 0 bases, leaving 13 bases between the germline ends. This chain's CDR3 is CASSLDQGRASGNTIYF. The CDR3 coding sequence is TGTGCCAGCAGCTTGGATCAGGGGAGGGCCTCTGGAAACACCATATATTTT.

The V call is TRBV2, the J call TRBJ2-3, with TRBD2 matching 7 bases. There are 14 residues in the CDR3. The ends lost 9 bases at V and 3 bases at J; junction bases unmatched: 9. Germline assignment: CDR1 SNHLY and CDR2 FYNNEI. DNA of the CDR3: TGTGCCAGTGTCTCGGGGGGACTAACAGATACGCAGTATTTT. This sequence encodes CASVSGGLTDTQYF.

The chain employs TRBV28 and TRBJ1-2, with D uncertain. Germline V gene data show CDR1 as MDHEN and CDR2 as SYDVKM. The CDR3 extends over 13 amino acids. Trimming took off 7 bases at V and 3 bases at J, with 12 bases between the two ends. The CDR3 is CASISLTDYGYTF. The CDR3, as DNA: TGTGCCAGCATCAGTTTAACAGACTATGGCTACACCTTC.